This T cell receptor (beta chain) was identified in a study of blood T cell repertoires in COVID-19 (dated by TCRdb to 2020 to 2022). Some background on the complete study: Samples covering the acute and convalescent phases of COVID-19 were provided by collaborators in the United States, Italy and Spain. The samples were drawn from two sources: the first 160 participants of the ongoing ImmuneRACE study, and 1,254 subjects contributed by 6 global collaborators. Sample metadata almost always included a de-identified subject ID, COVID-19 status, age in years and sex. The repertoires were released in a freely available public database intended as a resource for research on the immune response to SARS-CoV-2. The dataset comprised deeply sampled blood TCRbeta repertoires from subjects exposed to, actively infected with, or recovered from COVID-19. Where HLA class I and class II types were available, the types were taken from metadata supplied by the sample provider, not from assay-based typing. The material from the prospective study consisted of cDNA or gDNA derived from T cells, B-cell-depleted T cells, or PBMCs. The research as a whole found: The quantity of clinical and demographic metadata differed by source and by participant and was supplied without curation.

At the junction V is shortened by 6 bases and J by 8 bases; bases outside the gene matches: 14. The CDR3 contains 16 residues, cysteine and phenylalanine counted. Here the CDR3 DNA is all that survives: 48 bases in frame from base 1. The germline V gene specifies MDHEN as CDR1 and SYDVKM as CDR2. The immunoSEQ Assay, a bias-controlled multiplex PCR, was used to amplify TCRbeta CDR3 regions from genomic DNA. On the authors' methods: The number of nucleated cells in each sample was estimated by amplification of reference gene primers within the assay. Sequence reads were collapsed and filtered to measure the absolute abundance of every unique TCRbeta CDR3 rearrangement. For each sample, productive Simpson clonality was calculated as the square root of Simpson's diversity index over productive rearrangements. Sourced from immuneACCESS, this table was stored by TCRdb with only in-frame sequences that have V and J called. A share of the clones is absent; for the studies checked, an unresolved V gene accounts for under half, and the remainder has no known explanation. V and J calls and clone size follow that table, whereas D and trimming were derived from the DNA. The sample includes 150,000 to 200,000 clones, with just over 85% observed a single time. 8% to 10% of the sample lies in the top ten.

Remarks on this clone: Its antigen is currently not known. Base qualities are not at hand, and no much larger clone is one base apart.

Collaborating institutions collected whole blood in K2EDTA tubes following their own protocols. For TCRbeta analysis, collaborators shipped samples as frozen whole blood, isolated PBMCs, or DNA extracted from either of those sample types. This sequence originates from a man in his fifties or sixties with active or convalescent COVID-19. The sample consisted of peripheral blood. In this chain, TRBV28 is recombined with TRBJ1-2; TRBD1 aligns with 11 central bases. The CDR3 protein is CASREDRGLLQGGYTF. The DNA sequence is TGTGCCAGCAGGGAGGACAGGGGGCTCCTTCAGGGCGGCTACACCTTC.